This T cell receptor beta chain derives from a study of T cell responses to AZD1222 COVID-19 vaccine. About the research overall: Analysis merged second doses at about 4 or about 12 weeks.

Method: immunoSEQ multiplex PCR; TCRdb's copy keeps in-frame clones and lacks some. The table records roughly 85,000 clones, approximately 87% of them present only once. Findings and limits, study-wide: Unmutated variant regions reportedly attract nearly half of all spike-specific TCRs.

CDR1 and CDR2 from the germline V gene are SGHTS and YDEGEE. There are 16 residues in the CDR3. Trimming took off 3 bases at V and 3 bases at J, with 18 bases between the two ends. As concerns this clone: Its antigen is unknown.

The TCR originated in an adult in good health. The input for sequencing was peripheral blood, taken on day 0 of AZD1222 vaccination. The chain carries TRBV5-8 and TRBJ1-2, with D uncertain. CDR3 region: CASSYSLTGADYGYTF. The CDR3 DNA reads TGTGCCAGCAGCTATTCATTGACGGGAGCTGACTATGGCTACACCTTC.